This is a list of T cell receptor beta chains from one sample in a study of cytomegalovirus exposure and HLA in healthy donors. Data came from immunoSEQ multiplex PCR; TCRdb stores just in-frame clones and leaves some out. The sample carries about 220,000 clones, around nine tenths recorded once. Sequenced material: PBMCs. The receptors originated from a woman between 18 and 29 years old in good health and CMV-seronegative. Each CDR3 is given with its conserved first and last residue. A D gene is named only where the DNA matches it firmly. Where a row states a size, it is once, few, many or the class of an expanded clone; other rows omit it.

NA,18,TRBV4-1,TRBJ2-3,TRBD2,CASSQEVSASGSTDTQYF,TGCGCCAGCAGCCAAGAAGTATCGGCTAGCGGAAGCACAGATACGCAGTATTTT
NA,17,TRBV11-2,TRBJ1-5,NA,CASSPPGTLYSNQPQHF,TGTGCCAGCAGCCCCCCCGGGACACTTTATAGCAATCAGCCCCAGCATTTT
once,13,TRBV28,TRBJ1-2,TRBD1,CASSPGQGYGYTF,TGTGCCAGCAGCCCGGGACAGGGGTATGGCTACACCTTC
NA,12,TRBV9,TRBJ2-6,NA,CASSYGANVLTF,TGTGCCAGCAGCTATGGGGCCAACGTCCTGACTTTC
NA,13,TRBV19,TRBJ1-5,NA,CASTRQGNQPQHF,TGTGCCAGTACACGTCAGGGAAATCAGCCCCAGCATTTT
NA,14,TRBV7-9,TRBJ2-7,NA,CASSLHDEENEQYF,TGTGCCAGCAGTCTTCACGACGAGGAGAACGAGCAGTACTTC
few,16,TRBV6-1,TRBJ2-3,TRBD2,CASSDLSGSGADTQYF,TGTGCCAGCAGTGACCTTAGCGGGAGTGGAGCGGATACGCAGTATTTT
NA,19,TRBV1,TRBJ2-2,NA,CTSSPNGLAGWVNTGELFF,TGCACCAGCAGCCCCAATGGACTAGCGGGATGGGTAAACACCGGGGAGCTGTTTTTT
few,14,TRBV28,TRBJ2-7,TRBD2,CASRLLLAGYEQYF,TGTGCCAGCAGGCTTCTACTAGCGGGATACGAGCAGTACTTC
many,14,TRBV5-6,TRBJ1-1,NA,CASSSGQVNTEAFF,TGTGCCAGCAGCTCAGGACAAGTGAACACTGAAGCTTTCTTT
NA,15,TRBV10-3,TRBJ2-2,TRBD1,CAISEVTGRTGELFF,TGTGCCATCAGTGAAGTGACAGGGCGCACCGGGGAGCTGTTTTTT
NA,15,TRBV10-2,TRBJ1-5,TRBD1,CASSEWQGARQPQHF,TGCGCCAGCAGTGAGTGGCAGGGGGCTCGTCAGCCCCAGCATTTT
NA,14,TRBV4-1,TRBJ1-1,NA,CASSHVIGETEAFF,TGCGCCAGCAGCCATGTGATCGGGGAAACTGAAGCTTTCTTT
NA,13,TRBV18,TRBJ2-7,TRBD1,CASSPGTAYEQYF,TGTGCCAGCTCACCCGGGACAGCCTACGAGCAGTACTTC
NA,15,TRBV19,TRBJ1-5,NA,CASSWAEGGNQPQHF,TGTGCCAGTAGTTGGGCCGAGGGGGGCAATCAGCCCCAGCATTTT
few,14,TRBV7-9,TRBJ2-5,NA,CASSLARAQETQYF,TGTGCCAGCAGCTTAGCCAGGGCCCAAGAGACCCAGTACTTC
once,16,TRBV19,TRBJ1-4,NA,CASSIGGTATNEKLFF,TGTGCCAGTAGTATTGGAGGGACTGCAACTAATGAAAAACTGTTTTTT
once,12,TRBV7-9,TRBJ2-7,NA,CASRGAAYEQYF,TGTGCCAGCAGGGGGGCAGCTTACGAGCAGTACTTC
NA,13,TRBV10-3,TRBJ2-2,NA,CAITTGNTGELFF,TGTGCCATCACGACAGGGAACACCGGGGAGCTGTTTTTT
NA,13,TRBV5-1,TRBJ2-7,NA,CASTASALGEQYF,TGCGCCAGCACTGCCAGCGCCCTCGGGGAGCAGTACTTC
NA,16,TRBV7-9,TRBJ2-3,TRBD2,CASSAGLAEFTDTQYF,TGTGCCAGCAGCGCCGGACTAGCGGAGTTCACAGATACGCAGTATTTT
NA,15,TRBV6-1,TRBJ2-3,TRBD2,CASMGLAGGTDTQYF,TGTGCCAGCATGGGACTAGCGGGGGGAACAGATACGCAGTATTTT
NA,11,TRBV30,TRBJ1-1,TRBD1,CAWVQGAGAFF,TGTGCCTGGGTTCAGGGGGCTGGAGCTTTCTTT
NA,14,TRBV15,TRBJ2-5,TRBD1,CATSTGQQPETQYF,TGTGCCACCAGCACGGGACAGCAGCCAGAGACCCAGTACTTC
NA,12,TRBV27,TRBJ1-2,NA,CASSVLSYGYTF,TGTGCCAGCAGTGTCCTTAGCTATGGCTACACCTTC
NA,14,TRBV30,TRBJ1-5,NA,CAWSPRGAGRPQHF,TGTGCCTGGAGTCCCAGGGGCGCCGGAAGGCCCCAGCATTTT
once,15,TRBV6-1,TRBJ1-2,NA,CASSEGVGLGEGYTF,TGTGCCAGCAGTGAAGGAGTCGGGTTAGGAGAGGGCTACACCTTC
NA,13,TRBV28,TRBJ1-2,NA,CASTAQGSWGQGF,TGTGCCAGCACCGCACAGGGTTCATGGGGGCAAGGATTC
NA,13,TRBV18,TRBJ1-1,TRBD1,CASSTGMGTEAFF,TGTGCCAGCTCGACAGGGATGGGCACTGAAGCTTTCTTT
NA,12,TRBV28,TRBJ1-5,NA,CASSLQGVSQHF,TGTGCCAGCAGTTTACAGGGCGTATCTCAGCATTTT
once,16,TRBV27,TRBJ2-2,TRBD2,CASSFPREYGTGELFF,TGTGCCAGCAGTTTCCCGCGGGAGTATGGAACCGGGGAGCTGTTTTTT
once,15,TRBV5-1,TRBJ1-1,NA,CASSLVRQRDTEAFF,TGCGCCAGCAGCTTAGTCAGACAGCGGGACACTGAAGCTTTCTTT
NA,14,TRBV4-2,TRBJ1-1,NA,CASSQEMTGMEAFF,TGTGCCAGCAGCCAGGAGATGACAGGTATGGAAGCTTTCTTT
NA,14,TRBV28,TRBJ2-7,NA,CASSLWGGLYEQYF,TGTGCCAGCAGTTTGTGGGGGGGGCTATACGAGCAGTACTTC
NA,17,TRBV6-1,TRBJ2-3,TRBD2,CASSEVGLAGVVHTQYF,TGTGCCAGCAGTGAAGTCGGACTAGCGGGAGTAGTACATACGCAGTATTTT
NA,12,TRBV30,TRBJ2-2,NA,CAWTDGRGELFF,TGTGCCTGGACCGATGGGCGCGGGGAGCTGTTTTTT
NA,14,TRBV4-1,TRBJ2-7,TRBD1,CASSQRGTAYEQYF,TGCGCCAGCAGCCAGCGAGGGACAGCGTACGAGCAGTACTTC
NA,17,TRBV9,TRBJ1-1,NA,CASSVASGSVMNTEAFF,TGTGCCAGCAGCGTAGCTAGTGGATCCGTGATGAACACTGAAGCTTTCTTT
NA,14,TRBV21-1,TRBJ2-1,NA,CASSNGVGGHEQFF,TGTGCCAGCAGCAACGGGGTAGGGGGTCATGAGCAGTTCTTC
NA,17,TRBV27,TRBJ2-5,TRBD2,CASRIGASGSVGETQYF,TGTGCCAGCAGAATAGGGGCTAGCGGGAGTGTAGGAGAGACCCAGTACTTC
NA,16,TRBV28,TRBJ1-6,NA,CASNPIPGTSGSPLHF,TGTGCCAGCAATCCGATACCCGGGACAAGCGGTTCACCCCTCCACTTT
NA,15,TRBV5-1,TRBJ1-2,NA,CASSWNGTPLPGYTF,TGCGCCAGCAGCTGGAACGGGACTCCTCTCCCTGGCTACACCTTC
NA,12,TRBV28,TRBJ1-5,NA,CASSYGAEPQHF,TGTGCCAGCAGTTATGGGGCTGAACCCCAGCATTTT
few,11,TRBV7-9,TRBJ2-7,NA,CASSLGPEQYF,TGTGCCAGCAGCTTAGGGCCCGAGCAGTACTTC
NA,19,TRBV7-9,TRBJ2-7,TRBD1,CASSFRDRGPNPSSYEQYF,TGTGCCAGCAGCTTCCGGGACAGGGGACCAAACCCGAGCTCCTACGAGCAGTACTTC
NA,15,TRBV30,TRBJ2-1,TRBD2,CAWSVGTSGTNEQFF,TGTGCCTGGAGTGTTGGGACTAGCGGGACCAATGAGCAGTTCTTC
NA,15,TRBV7-3,TRBJ2-1,TRBD2,CASSLLAGAFNEQFF,TGTGCCAGCAGCCTACTAGCGGGAGCCTTCAATGAGCAGTTCTTC
NA,15,TRBV7-9,TRBJ2-7,NA,CASMKSSDINYEQYF,TGTGCCAGCATGAAATCATCGGACATTAACTACGAGCAGTACTTC
NA,15,TRBV6-1,TRBJ2-7,NA,CASSEYAGLSYEQYF,TGTGCCAGCAGTGAATATGCGGGACTCTCCTACGAGCAGTACTTC
once,16,TRBV27,TRBJ2-2,NA,CASSLSDYLNTGELFF,TGTGCCAGCAGTTTATCGGACTACCTGAACACCGGGGAGCTGTTTTTT
NA,16,TRBV5-1,TRBJ2-3,NA,CASSLLTGSSTDTQYF,TGCGCCAGCAGCTTGCTCACAGGTTCTAGCACAGATACGCAGTATTTT
NA,16,TRBV6-6,TRBJ2-2,NA,CASSNLEAKGTGELFF,TGTGCCAGTTCCAATCTGGAGGCCAAGGGCACCGGGGAGCTGTTTTTT
NA,17,TRBV7-6,TRBJ2-3,NA,CASSLPTDTTSTDTQYF,TGTGCCAGCAGCTTGCCGACGGACACCACTAGCACAGATACGCAGTATTTT
NA,15,TRBV19,TRBJ1-2,TRBD1,CASSTGQGINYGYTF,TGTGCCAGTAGTACGGGACAGGGGATTAACTATGGCTACACCTTC